This entry lists 21 T cell receptor beta chains sequenced from one sample in a study of blood T cell repertoires in COVID-19. Generated by immunoSEQ multiplex PCR, the TCRdb table keeps only in-frame clones and is missing some. The repertoire holds 40,000 or so clones, 77% seen once, with roughly 28% in the top ten. The sample taken for sequencing was peripheral blood. The origin of the receptors is a woman aged 70-85 years with acute or convalescent COVID-19.

The chain recombines TRBV5-6 with TRBJ2-4, with unresolved D. The germline V gene encodes CDR1 SGHDT and CDR2 YYEEEE. The length of the CDR3 is 12 residues. Trimming removed 3 bases at V and 8 bases at J, with 9 bases between. The CDR3 nucleotides read TGTGCCAGCAGCTCCCCGGCGGACATTCAGTACTTC. Translated, it gives CASSSPADIQYF.

V gene TRBV30 combines with J gene TRBJ1-1; the D is unclear. V was clipped by 5 bases and J by 6 bases, with 16 bases between them. The CDR3 covers 13 residues. CDR1 and CDR2 (germline): GTSNPN, SVGIG (reference sequence). As DNA, the CDR3 is TGTGCCTGGCGGGGAGCCGTTGTGCCTGAAGCTTTCTTT. The encoded protein is CAWRGAVVPEAFF.

The CDR3 bases are TGTGCCAGCAGTAGCTGGACAGGGAAAGGCACCGGGGAGCTGTTTTTT. Protein product: CASSSWTGKGTGELFF. The J gene is TRBJ2-2, the V gene TRBV28; 8 bases match TRBD1. Germline V CDR1 and CDR2: MDHEN, SYDVKM. V lost 5 bases, J lost 4 bases, and 9 bases stayed unmatched. CDR3 length equals 16 residues.

Only one count was recorded for this clone. V is TRBV9 and J is TRBJ1-3; no reliable D call. The CDR3 covers 16 residues. The ends were cut back, 3 bases at V and 4 bases at J, with 17 bases in the middle. CDR1 is SGDLS, CDR2 YYNGEE, per germline. The CDR3 here is CASSAEPSGQGNTIYF. The CDR3 DNA sequence: TGTGCCAGCAGCGCTGAACCTAGCGGCCAAGGAAACACCATATATTTT. The entire variable domain, with the rest obtained from reference TRBV9 and TRBJ1-3, is as follows: DSGVTQTPKHLITATGQRVTLRCSPRSGDLSVYWYQQSLDQGLQFLIQYYNGEERAKGNILERFSAQQFPDLHSELNLSSLELGDSALYFCASSAEPSGQGNTIYFGEGSWLTVV.

The chain joins TRBV9 to TRBJ1-3; D might be TRBD1 (6 bases). Trimming took off 0 bases at V and 0 bases at J, with 13 bases between the two ends. The CDR3 extends over 17 amino acids. The germline CDR1 and CDR2 sequences are SGDLS and YYNGEE. The CDR3 DNA reads as TGTGCCAGCAGCGTAGCCCAAGGGGGAAGCTCTGGAAACACCATATATTTT. It encodes CASSVAQGGSSGNTIYF.

The chain links TRBV9 to TRBJ2-1, with 10 nucleotides matching TRBD2. The CDR3 length is 15 residues. With V trimmed by 3 bases and J by 5 bases, 5 bases remained unmatched. Germline V lookup: CDR1 SGDLS, CDR2 YYNGEE. The CDR3 coding sequence is TGTGCCAGCAGCGCTACTAGCGGGATTAACAATGAGCAGTTCTTC. Its protein product is CASSATSGINNEQFF.

V usage is TRBV7-3 and J usage is TRBJ1-1, with D perhaps TRBD1 (5 bases). The CDR3 consists of 13 residues. The V gene's germline CDR1 is SGHTA and CDR2 FQGTGA. The germline V and J ends were trimmed by 1 base and 7 bases, with 10 bases remaining between them. The CDR3 spells CASSLKGRSEAFF. The CDR3, as DNA: TGTGCCAGCAGCTTAAAGGGGCGTAGTGAAGCTTTCTTT.

V and J are TRBV29-1 and TRBJ2-5, with 11 bases that match TRBD2. This CDR3 has 15 residues. The J segment lost 7 bases and the V segment lost 6 bases, leaving 13 bases of the junction unmatched. Germline CDR1 and CDR2: SQVTM and ANQGSEA. The CDR3 spells CSVEGLAGGGRTQYF. The CDR3 DNA reads as TGCAGCGTCGAGGGCCTAGCGGGAGGCGGGCGGACCCAGTACTTC.

The CDR3 region is CASSRTRGQGDTDTQYF. The CDR3 nucleotides are TGTGCCAGCAGCCGTACTAGAGGACAGGGGGACACAGATACGCAGTATTTT. V is TRBV5-6 and J is TRBJ2-3, with TRBD1 identical over 10 bases. Per germline, CDR1 SGHDT and CDR2 YYEEEE. The CDR3 has 17 residues. J was trimmed by 2 bases and V by 4 bases; bases with no gene match: 10.

J is TRBJ2-1 and V is TRBV9, with TRBD2 identical over 13 bases. With V trimmed by 4 bases and J by 4 bases, 5 bases remained unmatched. The CDR3 consists of 16 residues. Germline CDR1 SGDLS, CDR2 YYNGEE. The CDR3 spells CASSKLAGGPYNEQFF. CDR3 nucleotides: TGTGCCAGCAGCAAACTAGCGGGAGGGCCATACAATGAGCAGTTCTTC.

The chain couples TRBV3-1 (or the pseudogene TRBV3-2) to TRBJ2-2, with D maybe TRBD1 (6 bases). Germline-derived CDR1 and CDR2 are LGHDT and YNNKEL (reference sequence). Deletions cut 7 bases from V and 4 bases from J, with 13 bases between. This CDR3 is 14 amino acids long. Here the CDR3 DNA reads TGTGCCAGCACCACGGACAGAATCACCGGGGAGCTGTTTTTT. Translation: CASTTDRITGELFF.

The chain couples TRBV5-1 to TRBJ2-1, with 10 positions matching TRBD1. Trimming cost V 4 bases and J 8 bases; bases outside gene matches: 9. Germline V gives CDR1 SGHRS, CDR2 YFSETQ. There are 15 residues in the CDR3. This CDR3 reads CASSTDRGSIDEQFF. The CDR3 nucleotides read TGCGCCAGCAGCACGGACAGGGGGAGTATCGATGAGCAGTTCTTC.

The chain links TRBV25-1 to TRBJ2-5; D perhaps matches TRBD2 (6 bases). Germline CDR1 and CDR2: MGHDK and SYGVNS. V was cut by 8 bases and J by 5 bases, with 21 bases left in between. The CDR3 totals 15 residues. The CDR3 here is CASGGGTAVGETQYF. The CDR3 DNA follows: TGTGCCAGCGGAGGAGGGACCGCCGTAGGGGAGACCCAGTACTTC.

This clone came up a few times. The V gene is TRBV5-4, the J gene TRBJ1-1, with 9 bases aligning to TRBD1. Losses at the gene ends were 1 base for V and 1 base for J; bases not matched to a gene: 5. The germline CDR1 and CDR2 sequences are SGHNT and YYREEE (reference sequence). The CDR3 is made up of 16 amino acids. The CDR3 protein is CASSLLRGQGNTEAFF. The CDR3 nucleotides are TGTGCCAGCAGCTTGTTACGGGGACAGGGGAACACTGAAGCTTTCTTT.

The chain is built from TRBV6-2 or TRBV6-3 and TRBJ2-5; 9 bases are shared with TRBD2. The CDR3 is 19 residues long. Trimming cost V 3 bases and J 1 base; bases outside gene matches: 15. Germline V gene data show CDR1 as MNHEY and CDR2 as SVGEGT. As DNA, the CDR3 is TGTGCCAGCAGTTATTCGACTAGCGGACACGTGAGGGGCCAAGAGACCCAGTACTTC. Amino acids: CASSYSTSGHVRGQETQYF.

V is TRBV5-4 and J is TRBJ1-1; perhaps TRBD1 as D (6 bases). The germline V gene encodes CDR1 SGHNT and CDR2 YYREEE (reference sequence). The length of the CDR3 is 16 residues. V lost 1 base to trimming and J lost 5 bases, with 18 bases between them. For the CDR3, the DNA is TGTGCCAGCAGCTTGAAGGACAGAGGGCCGGAGACTGAAGCTTTCTTT. This codes for CASSLKDRGPETEAFF.

The chain has TRBV19 and TRBJ1-5; the match to TRBD1 covers 8 bases. Germline-derived CDR1 and CDR2 are LNHDA and SQIVND (reference sequence). The CDR3 length is 14 residues. V dropped 5 bases and J dropped 5; count of bases not matched to a gene: 5. CDR3 DNA sequence: TGTGCCAGTAGTGACAACAGGGGGTATCAGCCCCAGCATTTT. Its protein product is CASSDNRGYQPQHF. The full variable domain, completed using reference TRBV19 and TRBJ1-5, is DGGITQSPKYLFRKEGQNVTLSCEQNLNHDAMYWYRQDPGQGLRLIYYSQIVNDFQKGDIAEGYSVSREKKESFPLTVTSAQKNPTAFYLCASSDNRGYQPQHFGDGTRLSIL.

The chain couples TRBV5-8 to TRBJ2-1; TRBD1 aligns across 9 bases. Germline CDR1 and CDR2: SGHTS and YDEGEE. The CDR3 covers 18 residues. Germline trimming cut 0 bases from V and 7 bases from J; bases unmatched to any gene: 14. CDR3 bases: TGTGCCAGCAGCTTGGCTCTACGTTCTTGGGACAGGGCTAATGAGCAGTTCTTC. As protein: CASSLALRSWDRANEQFF.

The V and J genes are TRBV13 and TRBJ1-2, with D unresolved. This CDR3 is built from 12 residues. V was pared by 5 bases and J by 4 bases, with 8 bases between. CDR1 is PRHDT and CDR2 is FYEKMQ in the germline V gene (reference sequence). The CDR3 DNA reads TGTGCCAGCAGCCCGGGTACCTATGGCTACACCTTC. It yields the protein CASSPGTYGYTF.

CDR3 sequence reads: CASTRGTGLAGVGPLHEQFF. CDR3 bases: TGCGCCAGCACCCGGGGGACGGGACTAGCGGGAGTGGGACCTTTGCATGAGCAGTTCTTC. The chain carries TRBV4-1 and TRBJ2-1; TRBD2 matches 14 bases. With V trimmed by 7 bases and J by 8 bases, 22 bases remained unmatched. In germline, CDR1 is MGHRA, CDR2 YSYEKL. This CDR3 contains 20 residues.

The chain carries TRBV7-6 and TRBJ2-1; TRBD1 matches at 9 bases. The V gene end was trimmed by 4 bases and the J gene end by 6 bases; junction bases not matched to a gene: 10. Germline loops: CDR1 SGHVS, CDR2 FNYEAQ. The CDR3 runs 16 residues. The DNA for the CDR3 is TGTGCCAGCAGCTCAAGACAGGGGGTAGGAAGCAATGAGCAGTTCTTC. Translating it yields CASSSRQGVGSNEQFF.